Presented here are 25 T cell receptor beta chains from one specimen sequenced in a study of cytomegalovirus exposure and HLA in healthy donors. The PCR contained 60 Vbeta and 13 Jbeta primers. Using immunoSEQ multiplex PCR, the repertoire was profiled, and TCRdb retains in-frame clones only, with some absent. There are around 150,000 clones in the sample; 60% to 85% occur only once, and under 8% lies in the top ten. The material sequenced was PBMCs. These receptors all come from a man between 45 and 60 years old in good health and CMV-seropositive.

J is TRBJ1-1 and V is TRBV11-2, with 7 bases that match TRBD1. In germline, CDR1 is SGHAT, CDR2 FQNNGV. V was clipped by 6 bases and J by 2 bases; unmatched bases: 6. This CDR3 is built from 14 residues. The CDR3 DNA follows: TGTGCCAGCAGTCCGGACAGGTACAACACTGAAGCTTTCTTT. Protein product: CASSPDRYNTEAFF.

This sequence joins TRBV5-4 and TRBJ2-2; possibly TRBD2 for D (6 bases). The V end lost 0 bases, the J end lost 0 bases, and 9 bases lay between the germline ends. CDR1 and CDR2 (germline): SGHNT, YYREEE (reference sequence). The CDR3 covers 16 residues. The CDR3 DNA reads TGTGCCAGCAGCTTGGCCCCGGGGGCGAACACCGGGGAGCTGTTTTTT. The encoded protein is CASSLAPGANTGELFF.

This clone has only a few counts. This chain connects TRBV6-1 to TRBJ2-5, with 7 bases matching TRBD1. The germline V gene encodes CDR1 MNHNS and CDR2 SASEGT. After removal of 1 base from V and 2 bases from J, the junction contained 4 bases not matched to a gene. CDR3 length: 15 residues. The CDR3 coding sequence is TGTGCCAGCAGTGAAGGAGGGGGCCTACAAGAGACCCAGTACTTC. It translates to CASSEGGGLQETQYF.

The V and J genes are TRBV30 and TRBJ1-1, with D uncertain. V was shortened by 3 bases and J by 4 bases, with 6 bases between the two germline ends. CDR3 length equals 11 residues. Germline CDR1 is GTSNPN and CDR2 is SVGIG (reference sequence). CDR3 coding DNA: TGTGCCTGGAGCCGGGTCACTGAAGCTTTCTTT. Encoded protein: CAWSRVTEAFF.

This rearrangement joins TRBV13 to TRBJ1-1; D not certain. Trimming stripped 5 bases from V and 6 bases from J, with 10 bases between. The CDR3 has 12 amino acids. The V gene's germline CDR1 is PRHDT and CDR2 FYEKMQ (reference sequence). CDR3 amino acids: CASSELEAEAFF. DNA of the CDR3: TGTGCCAGCAGCGAACTTGAAGCTGAAGCTTTCTTT.

This clone was seen a few times. The chain employs TRBV28 and TRBJ1-5; possibly TRBD1 for D (6 bases). The CDR3 contains 15 residues. V was pared by 6 bases and J by 2 bases, with 14 bases between. The germline CDR1 and CDR2 sequences are MDHEN and SYDVKM. The CDR3 sequence: CASRFQGFGNQPQHF. The CDR3 coding sequence is TGTGCCAGCAGGTTTCAGGGGTTTGGCAATCAGCCCCAGCATTTT.

This clone was picked up a small number of times. J is TRBJ1-4 and V is TRBV4-1, with 7 nucleotides matching TRBD1. J lost 4 bases, V lost 5 bases, and 7 bases had no gene match. In germline, CDR1 is MGHRA, CDR2 YSYEKL. CDR3 length equals 15 residues. CDR3 in DNA: TGCGCCAGCAGCTGGCGGGACAGAGATAATGAAAAACTGTTTTTT. Residues: CASSWRDRDNEKLFF.

A few counts support this clone. The chain has TRBV10-1 and TRBJ2-3, with D possibly TRBD1 on 5 matching bases. This CDR3 comprises 14 residues. V dropped 2 bases and J dropped 4 bases, with 10 bases sitting between them. Per germline, CDR1 WNHNN and CDR2 SYGVQD (reference sequence). This chain's CDR3 is CASSEDRLPDTQYF. The CDR3 region has the DNA TGCGCCAGCAGTGAGGACAGACTTCCAGATACGCAGTATTTT.

V gene TRBV5-1 combines with J gene TRBJ1-2, with D possibly TRBD1 on 6 matching bases. The V gene's germline CDR1 is SGHRS and CDR2 YFSETQ. The CDR3 has 13 residues. V was shortened by 4 bases and J by 11 bases, with 18 bases between the two germline ends. The CDR3 region is CASSRESGGRYTF. The CDR3 DNA follows: TGCGCCAGCAGCAGAGAGAGTGGGGGCCGGTACACCTTC.

This chain joins TRBV5-1 and TRBJ2-7; D is possibly TRBD1 (5 bases). Germline values: CDR1 SGHRS, CDR2 YFSETQ. Trimming removed 1 base from V and 1 base from J, with 12 bases in between. CDR3 length: 15 residues. The CDR3 loop reads CASSLKQVNSYEQYF. CDR3 bases: TGCGCCAGCAGCTTGAAACAGGTCAATTCCTACGAGCAGTACTTC.

In its sample, this clone was seen a few times. The chain carries TRBV28 and TRBJ1-2, with 8 nucleotides matching TRBD1. V gave up 6 bases and J gave up 4 bases; unmatched junction bases: 7. This CDR3 comprises 14 residues. Germline-derived CDR1 and CDR2 are MDHEN and SYDVKM. The chain's CDR3 is CASSLRTGPYGYTF. The CDR3 nucleotides read TGTGCCAGCAGCTTAAGGACAGGGCCCTATGGCTACACCTTC.

The chain links TRBV9 to TRBJ2-5; TRBD2 aligns across 8 bases. The germline V gene encodes CDR1 SGDLS and CDR2 YYNGEE. Trimming cost V 3 bases and J 5 bases; bases outside gene matches: 15. The CDR3 has 17 residues. The CDR3 protein is CASSAGSRGGRVETQYF. The CDR3 DNA reads TGTGCCAGCAGCGCAGGATCTCGGGGGGGCCGGGTGGAGACCCAGTACTTC.

In regard to this clone: Within the sample, other DNA sequences also encode this same CDR3. The rearrangement links TRBV20-1 to TRBJ2-7; possible D gene TRBD1, 6 bases. The CDR3 sequence is 11 residues long. V was clipped by 6 bases and J by 3 bases, with 9 bases between them. The V gene's germline CDR1 is DFQATT and CDR2 SNEGSKA (reference sequence). For the CDR3, the DNA is TGCAGTGCCCCAGGGGACTACGAGCAGTACTTC. Protein sequence: CSAPGDYEQYF.

This chain connects TRBV13 to TRBJ1-2, with TRBD1 as a possible D gene (5 bases). The V gene lost 5 bases and the J gene lost 8 bases, with 21 bases spanning the gap. The length of the CDR3 is 15 residues. Germline V gives CDR1 PRHDT, CDR2 FYEKMQ (reference sequence). CDR3 nucleotides: TGTGCCAGCAGCCAAGGAGGGACGGCGAAAGGAGGCTACACCTTC. This sequence encodes CASSQGGTAKGGYTF.

This clone was counted between two and nine times. The chain couples TRBV6-1 to TRBJ2-1; D is perhaps TRBD1 (6 bases). Germline V gene data show CDR1 as MNHNS and CDR2 as SASEGT. This CDR3 region has 14 residues. V lost 5 bases to trimming and J lost 2 bases, with 10 bases between them. The CDR3, as DNA: TGTGCCAGCAGTTGGGGGCCGACCTACAATGAGCAGTTCTTC. Translated, it gives CASSWGPTYNEQFF.

This rearrangement joins TRBV7-9 to TRBJ2-5, with TRBD1 matching over 9 bases. The CDR3 sequence is 17 residues long. The V gene end was trimmed by 5 bases and the J gene end by 1 base; junction bases not matched to a gene: 11. Germline V gene lookup returns CDR1 SEHNR and CDR2 FQNEAQ (reference sequence). CDR3 protein: CASSPGRTGEGQETQYF. The DNA for the CDR3 is TGTGCCAGCAGCCCGGGTAGGACAGGGGAGGGCCAAGAGACCCAGTACTTC.

In regard to this clone: The junction departs from the called germline gene at one end, perhaps through a read error. The J gene is TRBJ2-2, the V gene TRBV7-9, with TRBD2 identical over 9 bases. Germline CDR1 is SEHNR and CDR2 is FQNEAQ (reference sequence). The CDR3 extends over 17 amino acids. The DNA of the CDR3 is TGTTCCAGCGAGAGATTTGCGGCTAGCGGGGACACCGGGGAGCTGTTTTTT. It translates to CSSERFAASGDTGELFF.

The V call is TRBV28, the J call TRBJ2-7, with 10 bases aligning to TRBD2. The CDR3 runs 16 residues. CDR1 is MDHEN, CDR2 SYDVKM, per germline. Trimming at V came to 5 bases and at J to 7 bases, leaving 14 bases not matched to a gene. The CDR3 is CASSPSLAGVGNEQYF. The CDR3 coding sequence is TGTGCCAGCAGTCCGAGTCTAGCGGGAGTGGGTAATGAGCAGTACTTC.

About this clone itself: Other DNA variants within this sample encode the same CDR3. This rearrangement joins TRBV28 to TRBJ2-7; possibly TRBD1 for D (5 bases). The V gene's germline CDR1 is MDHEN and CDR2 SYDVKM. The V and J ends lost 2 bases and 1 base respectively, with 6 bases between them. The CDR3 runs to 13 residues. CDR3 nucleotide sequence: TGTGCCAGCAGTTTAAGGGGTTCCTACGAGCAGTACTTC. Amino acid sequence: CASSLRGSYEQYF.

In this sample, this clone turned up once. The chain couples TRBV5-4 to TRBJ2-5; D possibly corresponds to TRBD2 (5 bases). V lost 0 bases and J lost 1, with 7 bases in between. Germline CDR1 and CDR2: SGHNT and YYREEE (reference sequence). The CDR3 has 14 residues. The CDR3 bases are TGTGCCAGCAGCTTGGCGGGGATCCAAGAGACCCAGTACTTC. It yields the protein CASSLAGIQETQYF.

The chain employs TRBV28 and TRBJ2-2; 7 bases agree with TRBD1. With 6 bases clipped from V and 7 bases from J, the junction kept 17 bases outside the gene matches. The CDR3 consists of 17 residues. Germline-derived CDR1 and CDR2 are MDHEN and SYDVKM. CDR3 sequence: CASSSIHGTALYGELFF. Written as DNA, the CDR3 is TGTGCCAGCAGCAGTATTCACGGGACAGCCCTCTACGGGGAGCTGTTTTTT.

As for this clone: Other DNA sequences in this specimen translate into the identical CDR3. The chain has TRBV4-1 and TRBJ2-7; 10 bases are shared with TRBD2. The CDR3 covers 18 residues. The germline V gene encodes CDR1 MGHRA and CDR2 YSYEKL. V was pared by 0 bases and J by 2 bases, with 10 bases of the junction left unmatched. CDR3 residues: CASSQEGSLAGETYEQYF. CDR3 bases: TGCGCCAGCAGCCAAGAAGGGTCCCTAGCGGGAGAAACCTACGAGCAGTACTTC.

The chain links TRBV7-9 to TRBJ2-3; 7 bases fit TRBD1. The CDR3 spans 12 residues. Germline CDR1 is SEHNR and CDR2 is FQNEAQ (reference sequence). Trimming took 7 bases from V and 5 from J; bases not matched to a gene: 3. The CDR3 reads CASTQGVDTQYF. CDR3 nucleotides: TGTGCCAGCACCCAGGGGGTAGATACGCAGTATTTT.

CDR3 loop: CASKGYGTEAFF. The CDR3 DNA follows: TGTGCCAGCAAGGGGTACGGGACTGAAGCTTTCTTT. The gene calls are TRBV2 and TRBJ1-1; TRBD1 is a possible D gene (5 bases). Germline values: CDR1 SNHLY, CDR2 FYNNEI. Trimming stripped 7 bases from V and 5 bases from J, with 11 bases between. The CDR3 spans 12 residues. The entire variable domain, with the rest obtained from reference TRBV2 and TRBJ1-1, is as follows: EPEVTQTPSHQVTQMGQEVILRCVPISNHLYFYWYRQILGQKVEFLVSFYNNEISEKSEIFDDQFSVERPDGSNFTLKIRSTKLEDSAMYFCASKGYGTEAFFGQGTRLTVV.

The V call is TRBV18, the J call TRBJ2-7; 8 bases align to TRBD1. Germline trimming cut 6 bases from V and 3 bases from J; bases unmatched to any gene: 16. This CDR3 comprises 17 residues. Per the germline V gene, CDR1 is KGHSH and CDR2 is LQKENI. The CDR3 loop reads CASSVFQGASINYEQYF. DNA of the CDR3: TGTGCCAGCTCCGTTTTCCAGGGGGCGAGCATTAACTACGAGCAGTACTTC.